These 3 T cell receptor beta chains originate from one sample sequenced in a study of T cell repertoires in cytomegalovirus infection. MiXCR, run by TCRdb on the reads, gives a single entry per CDR3 protein. The sample consists of 300,000 to 400,000 distinct CDR3 sequences, over 7.5% of them appearing once. Sequencing input: PBMCs. These receptors came from a human donor in good health (CMV status not recorded). Some clones in this sample may be carry-over from other donors' samples.

The chain employs TRBV7-2 and TRBJ1-6; D not certain. Trimming stripped 1 base from V and 10 bases from J, with 11 bases between. In germline, CDR1 is SGHTA, CDR2 FQGNSA. CDR3 size: 14 residues. The CDR3 loop reads CASSLGQVLSPLHF. In DNA, the CDR3 is TGTGCCAGCAGCTTAGGGCAGGTTTTGTCACCCCTCCACTTT.

There are many counts of this clonotype. The chain recombines TRBV20-1 with TRBJ1-2; tentative D call: TRBD1 (6 bases). Trimming took off 2 bases at V and 2 bases at J, with 15 bases between the two ends. The CDR3 spans 15 residues. Germline lookup yields CDR1 DFQATT and CDR2 SNEGSKA (reference sequence). The CDR3 DNA reads TGCAGTGCTAGACCAGGACAGATCAAGAACTATGGCTACACCTTC. This gives the protein CSARPGQIKNYGYTF.

This clonotype was counted only a few times. CDR3 sequence (DNA): TGTGCCAGTAGGGATTTACCGGGACAGGGGGCTTCCGCACCCCTCCACTTT. It translates to CASRDLPGQGASAPLHF. The J gene is TRBJ1-6, the V gene TRBV19; 12 bases line up with TRBD1. CDR3 length equals 17 residues. Germline CDR1 and CDR2: LNHDA and SQIVND (reference sequence). Unmatched junction bases numbered 14, after V lost 6 bases and J lost 11 bases.